The 28 T cell receptor beta chains given below trace back to one sample, sequenced in a study of T cells in Graves' hyperthyroidism and ophthalmopathy. RNA transcripts provided the source from which TCR beta CDR3 regions were amplified. First-round RT-PCR of the TCR CDR3 relied on the HTBI primer set. TCRdb fed the multiplex PCR reads into MiXCR, producing one record per CDR3 protein. The repertoire holds a few hundred thousand distinct CDR3 sequences, with about 43% as singletons. Source material: peripheral blood or thyroid tissue (not recorded which). These receptors all come from a woman between 18 and 29 years old with Graves' hyperthyroidism.

Ten or more counts support this clonotype. The rearrangement uses TRBV19 and TRBJ1-5; tentatively, D is TRBD1 (6 bases). Germline-derived CDR1 and CDR2 are LNHDA and SQIVND (reference sequence). Deletions cut 6 bases from V and 5 bases from J, with 23 bases between. The CDR3 covers 17 residues. The DNA of the CDR3 is TGTGCCAGTAGGCTAAGAGGCGGGGGGGCGAGGGATCAGCCCCAGCATTTT. This translates into CASRLRGGGARDQPQHF.

The table lists this clonotype with many counts. V and J are TRBV7-3 and TRBJ2-7; TRBD1 or TRBD2 may be the D gene (5 bases each). CDR1 is SGHTA, CDR2 FQGTGA, per germline. This CDR3 comprises 13 residues. With 7 bases removed from V and 5 bases from J, the gap between germline ends came to 15 bases. The CDR3 spells CASNQGPFDEQYF. CDR3 coding DNA: TGTGCCAGCAACCAGGGACCGTTCGACGAGCAGTACTTC.

To note about this clonotype: A much larger clone sits a single nucleotide away, making a read error possible. This chain connects TRBV6-2 or TRBV6-3 to TRBJ1-5, with D unresolved. Germline V gene data show CDR1 as MNHEY and CDR2 as SVGEGT. The CDR3 totals 15 residues. The CDR3: CASSYGRWSSQPQHF. The CDR3 nucleotides read TGTGCCAGCAGTTACGGACGTTGGAGCAGTCAGCCCCAGCATTTT.

This rearrangement joins TRBV24-1 to TRBJ2-2; D gene uncertain. Germline loops: CDR1 KGHDR, CDR2 SFDVKD. Trimming cost V 4 bases and J 4 bases, with 15 bases left between them. The CDR3 has 16 amino acids. The CDR3 loop reads CATSDPDTLGTGELFF. The CDR3 coding sequence is TGTGCCACCAGTGACCCAGACACCTTGGGCACCGGGGAGCTGTTTTTT.

This clonotype has ten or more counts. Germline and junction disagree at one end, which may indicate a read error. The gene calls are TRBV2 and TRBJ1-2; D gene ambiguous. The CDR3 runs to 10 residues. CDR1 is SNHLY, CDR2 FYNNEI, per germline. CDR3: CASSEIPVPF. The CDR3 bases are TGTGCCAGCAGTGAAATACCAGTACCCTTC.

The rearrangement uses TRBV7-9 and TRBJ2-7, with D perhaps being TRBD1 or TRBD2 (6 bases each). Trimming pared 1 base from V and 10 bases from J, leaving 11 bases between. The length of the CDR3 is 12 residues. CDR1 is SEHNR, CDR2 FQNEAQ, per germline (reference sequence). The CDR3 DNA is TGTGCCAGCAGCTTAGGCAGGGGAGGCCAGTACTTC. Encoded protein: CASSLGRGGQYF. Full variable domain (remainder filled in from reference TRBV7-9 and TRBJ2-7): DTGVSQNPRHKITKRGQNVTFRCDPISEHNRLYWYRQTLGQGPEFLTYFQNEAQLEKSRLLSDRFSAERPKGSFSTLEIQRTEQGDSAMYLCASSLGRGGQYFGPGTRLTVT.

This clonotype showed up many times. This rearrangement joins TRBV14 to TRBJ2-7; D gene unclear. Germline V CDR1 and CDR2: SGHDN, FVKESK. This CDR3 region has 14 residues. The V end was cut by 4 bases, the J end by 2 bases, with 12 bases between. The CDR3 DNA reads as TGTGCCAGCAGCCCATCGGGCGGAGCCTACGAGCAGTACTTC. Its protein is CASSPSGGAYEQYF.

About this clonotype: One base away lies a much larger clone, so this may be a sequencing read error. The chain employs TRBV30 and TRBJ2-7, with no clear D. This CDR3 spans 13 amino acids. CDR1 and CDR2 (germline): GTSNPN, SVGIG (reference sequence). The CDR3 region is CARSTYGLTEQYF. For the CDR3, the DNA is TGTGCCAGGAGTACATACGGGCTGACCGAGCAGTACTTC.

This rearrangement joins TRBV20-1 to TRBJ2-7; 10 bases fit TRBD2. The CDR3 loop spans 19 amino acids. The V gene end was trimmed by 1 base and the J gene end by 0 bases; junction bases not matched to a gene: 15. The germline CDR1 and CDR2 sequences are DFQATT and SNEGSKA (reference sequence). The CDR3 coding sequence is TGCAGTGCTAGAGTTACTAGCGGACTAGCGGACCAATTCTCCTACGAGCAGTACTTC. Its translation is CSARVTSGLADQFSYEQYF.

This clonotype was found once. One end of the junction varies from germline; a read error may be responsible. The gene calls are TRBV20-1 and TRBJ2-7; D assignment may be TRBD1 or TRBD2 (6 bases each). Germline CDR1 and CDR2: DFQATT and SNEGSKA (reference sequence). The CDR3 totals 18 residues. CDR3: CSARDEGGDRQVSDEQYF. The CDR3 DNA is TGCAGTGCTAGAGATGAGGGGGGAGATAGACAGGTCTCCGACGAGCAGTACTTC.

This clonotype was counted ten times or more. The rearrangement joins TRBV13 to TRBJ2-5; D uncertain. CDR3 size: 14 residues. The germline V gene has CDR1 PRHDT and CDR2 FYEKMQ (reference sequence). V was pared by 3 bases and J by 5 bases, with 13 bases between. Here the CDR3 reads CASSLTSSRETQYF. As DNA, the CDR3 is TGTGCCAGCAGCTTGACATCCTCAAGGGAGACCCAGTACTTC.

The chain couples TRBV9 to TRBJ1-2; D is unclear. Per the germline V gene, CDR1 is SGDLS and CDR2 is YYNGEE. The length of the CDR3 is 11 residues. CDR3: CAIRPAGGYTF. The DNA for the CDR3 is TGTGCTATCAGGCCGGCGGGTGGCTACACCTTC.

V gene TRBV4-1 combines with J gene TRBJ1-5; a possible D gene is TRBD1 (6 bases). Germline V CDR1 and CDR2: MGHRA, YSYEKL. The CDR3 runs to 14 residues. V gave up 1 base and J gave up 8 bases, with 12 bases separating them. CDR3 protein: CASSQGDISEPQHF. CDR3 bases: TGCGCCAGCAGCCAAGGGGACATCAGTGAGCCCCAGCATTTT.

This clonotype was observed many times. V usage is TRBV9 and J usage is TRBJ2-7; TRBD1 matches at 8 bases. Germline V gene data show CDR1 as SGDLS and CDR2 as YYNGEE. V was clipped by 0 bases and J by 6 bases; unmatched bases: 5. The CDR3 length is 14 residues. The CDR3 here is CASSVGQGRGEQYF. CDR3 bases: TGTGCCAGCAGCGTAGGACAGGGGAGAGGCGAGCAGTACTTC. Drawing the rest from reference TRBV9 and TRBJ2-7, the complete variable domain is DSGVTQTPKHLITATGQRVTLRCSPRSGDLSVYWYQQSLDQGLQFLIQYYNGEERAKGNILERFSAQQFPDLHSELNLSSLELGDSALYFCASSVGQGRGEQYFGPGTRLTVT.

This clonotype was detected a few times. V and J are TRBV7-9 and TRBJ2-7, with D perhaps matching TRBD2 (5 bases). Germline CDR1 reads SEHNR; CDR2 reads FQNEAQ (reference sequence). V lost 4 bases, J lost 2 bases, and 15 bases lay in between. This CDR3 is built from 15 residues. For the CDR3, the DNA is TGTGCCAGCAGCTCCCGGGGTGCGCTGCCCTACGAGCAGTACTTC. Translated: CASSSRGALPYEQYF.

The rearrangement joins TRBV29-1 to TRBJ2-7; 9 bases match TRBD2. The CDR3 contains 14 residues. Germline CDR1 and CDR2: SQVTM and ANQGSEA. V dropped 8 bases and J dropped 7; count of bases not matched to a gene: 15. The CDR3 DNA sequence: TGCAGCAGTGATGCTTTAGCGGGAGCGAGGGAGCAGTACTTC. Protein: CSSDALAGAREQYF.

V and J are TRBV20-1 and TRBJ2-1; no firm D call. Germline V lookup: CDR1 DFQATT, CDR2 SNEGSKA (reference sequence). Trimming stripped 2 bases from V and 2 bases from J, with 13 bases between. The CDR3 contains 15 residues. CDR3 nucleotides: TGCAGTGCTAGACCGACCTCGGTTGCCTACAATGAGCAGTTCTTC. Residues: CSARPTSVAYNEQFF.

V is TRBV2 and J is TRBJ1-4; a weak D match, TRBD1 (5 bases). Germline lookup yields CDR1 SNHLY and CDR2 FYNNEI. This CDR3 comprises 14 residues. Between the trimmed V and J ends, which lost 2 bases and 5 bases, there was a span of 9 bases. The CDR3, as DNA: TGTGCCAGCAGTGAACTGACAGTAAATGAAAAACTGTTTTTT. Protein sequence: CASSELTVNEKLFF.

Turning to this clonotype: Since no conserved phenylalanine or tryptophan closes the CDR3, a read error is the likely cause. The rearrangement links TRBV7-2 to TRBJ2-7; TRBD2 might be the D (6 bases). This CDR3 comprises 14 residues. Germline V lookup: CDR1 SGHTA, CDR2 FQGNSA. V dropped 3 bases and J dropped 5 bases, with 14 bases sitting between them. The DNA for the CDR3 is TGTGCCAGCAGCTTGGGAGCAGGGAGGAACGAGCAGTACTAC. Translated: CASSLGAGRNEQYY.

This clonotype was seen a handful of times. This sequence joins TRBV15 and TRBJ1-5; D is undetermined. CDR1 and CDR2 from the germline V gene are LNHNV and YYDKDF (reference sequence). With 4 bases removed from V and 1 base from J, the gap between germline ends came to 8 bases. The CDR3 loop spans 14 amino acids. In DNA form, the CDR3 reads TGTGCCACCAGCAAAGGCGGGAGCAATCAGCCCCAGCATTTT. Residues: CATSKGGSNQPQHF.

This clonotype was seen ten or more times. At one end, the junction sequence differs from germline, possibly due to a read error. The CDR3: CASSLRTGHVGGEAQYF. The CDR3 DNA reads as TGCGCCAGCAGCTTGAGGACAGGGCACGTTGGAGGAGAGGCCCAGTACTTC. The J gene is TRBJ2-5, the V gene TRBV5-1; TRBD1 matches 8 bases. From germline, CDR1 is SGHRS and CDR2 YFSETQ. CDR3 length: 17 residues.

V gene TRBV15 combines with J gene TRBJ2-3; 8 nucleotides agree with TRBD2. The trim removed 2 bases at V and 10 bases at J, leaving 11 bases unmatched. Per the germline V gene, CDR1 is LNHNV and CDR2 is YYDKDF (reference sequence). This CDR3 is 15 amino acids long. CDR3 protein: CATSRTGTSRGAQYF. DNA of the CDR3: TGTGCCACCAGCAGAACCGGGACTAGTCGGGGTGCGCAGTATTTT. The full variable domain, rest sourced from reference TRBV15 and TRBJ2-3, is DAMVIQNPRYQVTQFGKPVTLSCSQTLNHNVMYWYQQKSSQAPKLLFHYYDKDFNNEADTPDNFQSRRPNTSFCFLDIRSPGLGDTAMYLCATSRTGTSRGAQYFGPGTRLTVL.

This clonotype was picked up many times. Relative to the germline gene, one junction end is altered; a read error may explain this. V usage is TRBV10-3 and J usage is TRBJ1-1; D gene ambiguous. The germline V gene has CDR1 ENHRY and CDR2 SYGVKD. This CDR3 spans 14 amino acids. The CDR3 loop reads CAISESTVNTGAFF. CDR3 DNA sequence: TGTGCCATCAGTGAGTCGACGGTGAACACTGGAGCTTTCTTT.

In regard to this clonotype: The junction does not match germline at one end; this may be a read error. The rearrangement uses TRBV20-1 and TRBJ2-7, with D perhaps being TRBD1 or TRBD2 (5 bases each). The CDR3 runs to 12 residues. Germline V gives CDR1 DFQATT, CDR2 SNEGSKA (reference sequence). The CDR3 sequence: CSLRGDGYERYF. For the CDR3, the DNA is TGCAGTTTGCGAGGGGACGGGTACGAGCGGTACTTC.

This clonotype was recorded at least ten times. In DNA, the CDR3 is TGTGCCAGTAGTGGGTACGGACAGGGACGTGGCTACACCTTC. As protein: CASSGYGQGRGYTF. V is TRBV19 and J is TRBJ1-2; 8 nucleotides agree with TRBD1. V lost 5 bases and J lost 7; bases outside the gene matches: 9. Germline-derived CDR1 and CDR2 are LNHDA and SQIVND (reference sequence). The CDR3 runs to 14 residues.

This clonotype was detected ten times or more. The J gene is TRBJ2-7, the V gene TRBV20-1; D is uncertain. V was shortened by 1 base and J by 2 bases, with 15 bases between the two germline ends. The CDR3 has 15 residues. The germline V gene encodes CDR1 DFQATT and CDR2 SNEGSKA (reference sequence). The CDR3 loop is CSARVYTQWPYEQYF. The CDR3 DNA reads as TGCAGTGCTAGAGTCTACACCCAATGGCCCTACGAGCAGTACTTC.

This clonotype was seen only a few times. V gene TRBV20-1 combines with J gene TRBJ2-2; TRBD2 agrees at 10 bases. Unmatched junction bases numbered 9, after V lost 5 bases and J lost 0 bases. Germline assignment: CDR1 DFQATT and CDR2 SNEGSKA (reference sequence). This CDR3 is 17 amino acids long. CDR3 nucleotides: TGCAGTGCTTCCAACCGGCTAGCGGGGGCGAACACCGGGGAGCTGTTTTTT. As protein: CSASNRLAGANTGELFF.

The chain combines TRBV20-1 with TRBJ2-2, with 7 bases fitting TRBD2. With V trimmed by 0 bases and J by 3 bases, 7 bases remained unmatched. Germline CDR1 and CDR2: DFQATT and SNEGSKA (reference sequence). This CDR3 has 16 amino acids. The CDR3 coding sequence is TGCAGTGCTAGAGATGGGAGGGAGGGAGACACCGGGGAGCTGTTTTTT. The encoded protein is CSARDGREGDTGELFF.